The TCR beta chain under discussion was sequenced for a study of T-cell reconstitution after alpha-beta-depleted transplantation in children. The table lists this clonotype with a few counts. Library preparation (for TCRbeta) was performed with unique molecular identifiers. TCRdb called the PCR reads again in MiXCR, with one record for every CDR3 protein. The data contain roughly 400,000 distinct CDR3 sequences, over 20% of them singletons. The sample consisted of PBMCs from the stem cell graft donor, taken from the stem cell graft. The clonotype originates from a human donor who donated a stem cell graft to a child with acute myeloid leukemia.

The CDR3 DNA reads TGCAGTGCTACGGGACAGGGAATGTCCTACGAGCAGTACTTC. Translating it yields CSATGQGMSYEQYF. The J gene is TRBJ2-7, the V gene TRBV20-1; 9 nucleotides line up with TRBD1. V lost 4 bases, J lost 1 base, and 5 bases stayed unmatched. The CDR3 covers 14 residues. The germline V gene encodes CDR1 DFQATT and CDR2 SNEGSKA (reference sequence).